These T cell receptor beta chains were read from a single sample in a study of shared clonotypes between healthy human individuals. TCRdb's copy holds only in-frame clones and misses some; the assay was immunoSEQ multiplex PCR. The table shows roughly 2.5 million clones, with more than 90% occurring only once. Sequencing was performed on naive CD4+ T cells sorted from blood. The receptors were gathered from a man aged 18 to 29 in good health. Both conserved end residues are part of each CDR3. D genes are given only for firm matches. Size is stated for part of the rows, as once, few or many counts, or as a class when the clone is expanded.

V gene	J gene	clone size	D gene	CDR3 protein	CDR3 DNA
TRBV5-4	TRBJ2-3	once	TRBD2	CASSLEGLAGAKRRGTQYF	TGTGCCAGCAGCTTGGAAGGGCTAGCGGGGGCCAAAAGGAGGGGCACGCAGTATTTT
TRBV5-4	TRBJ2-3	-	-	CASSLSTDTQYF	TGTGCCAGCAGCTTGTCGACAGATACGCAGTATTTT
TRBV14	TRBJ1-3	-	-	CASSRMTGVGGNTIYF	TGTGCCAGCAGCCGGATGACAGGCGTGGGTGGAAACACCATATATTTT
TRBV6-5	TRBJ1-4	-	TRBD1	CASSYFGQGAEKLFF	TGTGCCAGCAGTTACTTCGGACAGGGGGCCGAAAAACTGTTTTTT
TRBV5-1	TRBJ2-3	-	TRBD1	CASSQDRPYTDTQYF	TGCGCCAGCAGCCAGGACAGGCCCTACACAGATACGCAGTATTTT
TRBV5-1	TRBJ1-1	-	TRBD1	CASGKTGGMNTEAFF	TGCGCCAGCGGGAAGACAGGGGGCATGAACACTGAAGCTTTCTTT
TRBV28	TRBJ1-4	-	TRBD1	CASSAPGTGNEKLFF	TGTGCCAGCAGTGCCCCCGGGACAGGGAATGAAAAACTGTTTTTT
TRBV6-5	TRBJ1-1	-	-	CASRTVNTEAFF	TGTGCCAGCAGGACAGTAAACACTGAAGCTTTCTTT
TRBV28	TRBJ2-5	-	-	CASSFPQGTQYF	TGTGCCAGCAGTTTCCCGCAAGGCACCCAGTACTTC
TRBV5-1	TRBJ1-5	few	-	CASSLDGNPGPQHF	TGCGCCAGCAGCTTGGATGGGAATCCAGGGCCCCAGCATTTT
TRBV29-1	TRBJ2-7	-	-	CSVRGVYEQYF	TGCAGCGTTCGAGGGGTCTACGAGCAGTACTTC
TRBV7-2	TRBJ2-7	-	TRBD2	CASSPPGTSRYEQYF	TGTGCCAGCAGCCCTCCCGGGACTAGCCGGTACGAGCAGTACTTC
TRBV19	TRBJ1-4	-	-	CASGPGYREKLFF	TGTGCCAGTGGACCGGGGTACCGGGAAAAACTGTTTTTT
TRBV5-1	TRBJ2-1	-	TRBD1	CASSPGQVYNEQFF	TGCGCCAGCAGCCCGGGACAGGTATACAATGAGCAGTTCTTC
TRBV30	TRBJ1-2	-	-	CAWSVQIPGYTF	TGTGCCTGGAGTGTACAAATTCCCGGCTACACCTTC
TRBV7-9	TRBJ2-4	-	-	CASSFQGAKNIQYF	TGTGCCAGCAGCTTCCAGGGGGCCAAAAACATTCAGTACTTC
TRBV14	TRBJ2-3	-	TRBD2	CASSHQKRGSTDTQYF	TGTGCCAGCAGCCACCAAAAGCGGGGCAGCACAGATACGCAGTATTTT
TRBV19	TRBJ1-4	-	-	CASSMGGFGEKLFF	TGTGCCAGTAGTATGGGCGGGTTCGGCGAAAAACTGTTTTTT
TRBV6-1	TRBJ1-4	-	-	CASYPGRAGGEKLFF	TGTGCCAGCTACCCGGGAAGGGCAGGAGGTGAAAAACTGTTTTTT
TRBV6-4	TRBJ2-3	-	TRBD2	CASSARGRSTDTQYF	TGTGCCAGCAGTGCACGCGGGAGATCCACAGATACGCAGTATTTT
TRBV5-1	TRBJ2-7	-	TRBD2	CASSPGGIPSYEQYF	TGCGCCAGCAGCCCGGGGGGGATCCCCTCCTACGAGCAGTACTTC
TRBV27	TRBJ2-7	-	TRBD1	CASREPGGSYEQYF	TGTGCCAGCAGGGAACCAGGGGGATCCTACGAGCAGTACTTC
TRBV5-6	TRBJ2-2	-	TRBD2	CASSLGFSGSFTGELFF	TGTGCCAGCAGCTTGGGATTCAGCGGGAGTTTTACCGGGGAGCTGTTTTTT
TRBV4-1	TRBJ1-5	-	-	CASSQENWSGSPQHF	TGCGCCAGCAGCCAAGAGAACTGGTCAGGGAGTCCCCAGCATTTT
TRBV28	TRBJ2-4	-	-	CASSFRPAKNIQYF	TGTGCCAGCAGTTTTCGGCCAGCCAAAAACATTCAGTACTTC
TRBV4-1	TRBJ1-4	-	-	CASSHRTDNEKLFF	TGCGCCAGCAGCCACAGGACAGATAATGAAAAACTGTTTTTT
TRBV2	TRBJ1-4	few	-	CASGNEKLFF	TGTGCCAGCGGGAATGAAAAACTGTTTTTT
TRBV25-1	TRBJ1-6	-	-	CASSEFGYDSPLHF	TGTGCCAGCAGTGAATTCGGGTACGATTCACCCCTCCACTTT
TRBV5-4	TRBJ1-4	-	-	CASSPGTTNATNEKLFF	TGTGCCAGCAGCCCCGGGACAACAAACGCAACTAATGAAAAACTGTTTTTT
TRBV5-1	TRBJ1-1	-	TRBD1	CASSYYRGGTEAFF	TGCGCCAGCAGCTACTACAGGGGCGGAACTGAAGCTTTCTTT
TRBV2	TRBJ1-1	-	-	CASSEESNTEAFF	TGTGCCAGCAGTGAAGAGTCCAACACTGAAGCTTTCTTT
TRBV7-9	TRBJ1-1	-	-	CASSHPPGRGTEAFF	TGTGCCAGCAGCCATCCCCCAGGTAGGGGCACTGAAGCTTTCTTT
TRBV6-1	TRBJ2-1	-	-	CASSELRAGYNEQFF	TGTGCCAGCAGTGAACTGCGTGCGGGATACAATGAGCAGTTCTTC
TRBV19	TRBJ1-5	once	-	CASSYPEKWDRGPMNQPQHF	TGTGCCAGTAGTTACCCGGAAAAATGGGACCGGGGACCGATGAATCAGCCCCAGCATTTT
TRBV9	TRBJ2-5	-	TRBD1	CASSTGGHQETQYF	TGTGCCAGCAGCACAGGGGGACACCAAGAGACCCAGTACTTC
TRBV10-3	TRBJ1-2	few	-	CAISTAYGYTF	TGTGCCATCAGTACAGCCTATGGCTACACCTTC
TRBV7-9	TRBJ1-1	-	-	CASSQRENTEAFF	TGTGCCAGCAGCCAGCGGGAGAACACTGAAGCTTTCTTT
TRBV2	TRBJ2-3	-	-	CASSVGRGDTQYF	TGTGCCAGCAGTGTCGGACGGGGAGATACGCAGTATTTT
TRBV7-6	TRBJ2-5	-	TRBD1	CASSFEDRGGETQYF	TGTGCCAGCAGCTTCGAGGACAGGGGGGGCGAGACCCAGTACTTC
TRBV30	TRBJ2-2	-	-	CAWTDGMWNTGELFF	TGTGCCTGGACCGACGGAATGTGGAACACCGGGGAGCTGTTTTTT
TRBV7-9	TRBJ1-5	-	-	CASNPGDGNQPQHF	TGTGCCAGCAACCCGGGGGACGGCAATCAGCCCCAGCATTTT
TRBV14	TRBJ2-7	-	TRBD1	CASSQPDRGTYEQYF	TGTGCCAGCAGCCAACCGGACAGGGGAACCTACGAGCAGTACTTC
TRBV28	TRBJ2-1	-	-	CASSLGAPGSNEQFF	TGTGCCAGCAGTTTGGGTGCCCCAGGAAGTAATGAGCAGTTCTTC
TRBV18	TRBJ1-4	-	-	CASSPGAEANEKLFF	TGTGCCAGCTCCCCTGGGGCAGAAGCTAATGAAAAACTGTTTTTT
TRBV28	TRBJ1-2	-	-	CASTSNGDYTF	TGTGCCAGCACCTCGAACGGGGACTACACCTTC
TRBV19	TRBJ1-5	-	TRBD1	CASRTTGAINQPQHF	TGTGCCAGTAGAACTACAGGGGCGATCAATCAGCCCCAGCATTTT
TRBV28	TRBJ2-3	-	-	CASSLEGPGDTQYF	TGTGCCAGCAGTTTAGAAGGCCCGGGAGATACGCAGTATTTT
TRBV15	TRBJ1-4	-	TRBD1	CATSTGLGTDEKLFF	TGTGCCACCAGCACGGGCCTCGGGACAGATGAAAAACTGTTTTTT
TRBV7-2	TRBJ1-5	-	-	CASSLRGRDQPQHF	TGTGCCAGCAGCTTACGGGGCCGAGATCAGCCCCAGCATTTT
TRBV27	TRBJ1-2	once	TRBD1	CASSFGQGGGYTF	TGTGCCAGCAGTTTCGGACAGGGCGGCGGCTACACCTTC
TRBV29-1	TRBJ1-1	once	-	CSVRQVNTEAFF	TGCAGCGTTCGACAAGTGAACACTGAAGCTTTCTTT
TRBV10-3	TRBJ1-1	-	-	CAISDSLKAFF	TGTGCCATCAGTGATTCCCTAAAAGCTTTCTTT
TRBV4-1	TRBJ2-3	-	-	CASSQAFSDVSTDTQYF	TGCGCCAGCAGCCAAGCCTTCTCGGACGTGAGCACAGATACGCAGTATTTT
TRBV10-3	TRBJ2-7	-	TRBD1	CAISGGRDREVYEQYF	TGTGCCATCAGTGGGGGCCGGGACAGGGAGGTCTACGAGCAGTACTTC
TRBV11-2	TRBJ2-7	-	-	CASSLDSPELGHEQYF	TGTGCCAGCAGCTTAGATAGTCCGGAGCTGGGCCACGAGCAGTACTTC
TRBV5-4	TRBJ2-7	-	-	CASSLDRPASYEQYF	TGTGCCAGCAGCTTGGATCGCCCCGCCAGCTACGAGCAGTACTTC
TRBV7-9	TRBJ1-2	-	TRBD1	CASSLMTGGHSNYGYTF	TGTGCCAGCAGCTTGATGACAGGGGGCCACTCTAACTATGGCTACACCTTC